These 20 T cell receptor beta chains share one sample of origin, sequenced in a study of blood T cell repertoires in COVID-19 (dated by TCRdb to the early 2020s). Library preparation employed the immunoSEQ multiplex PCR assay. As stored in TCRdb, this immuneACCESS dataset retains in-frame rearrangements with V and J assigned. A fraction of the clones does not appear; measured against another copy, unresolved V genes explain less than half of the discrepancy, and the remainder lacks a known reason. The sample table shows 200,000 to 250,000 clones, and roughly 80% are seen once. Jointly, the top ten make up around 9.3% of the sample. Source material: peripheral blood. These TCRs come from a woman of 80 years or more with acute or convalescent COVID-19.

V and J are TRBV27 and TRBJ1-6, with 8 bases aligning to TRBD1. Germline loops: CDR1 MNHEY, CDR2 SMNVEV (reference sequence). The CDR3 has 14 residues. J was trimmed by 10 bases and V by 5 bases; bases with no gene match: 7. This chain's CDR3 is CASSPDRVGSPLHF. CDR3 sequence (DNA): TGTGCCAGCAGTCCGGACAGGGTCGGGTCACCCCTCCACTTT.

The chain joins TRBV11-3 to TRBJ1-1; unclear D gene. CDR3 length: 13 residues. Germline V gene lookup returns CDR1 SGHNT and CDR2 YENEEA. The germline V and J ends were trimmed by 1 base and 5 bases, with 8 bases remaining between them. The CDR3, as DNA: TGTGCCAGCAGCTTAGTAGGAGAGACTGAAGCTTTCTTT. Amino acid sequence: CASSLVGETEAFF.

This clone was observed once. The chain recombines TRBV12-5 with TRBJ1-6; D is unclear. Trimming stripped 10 bases from V and 7 bases from J, with 14 bases between. CDR1 is LGHNT, CDR2 FRNRAP, per germline. This CDR3 spans 13 amino acids. This CDR3 is CAKVPGWNSPLHF. CDR3 coding DNA: TGTGCTAAAGTCCCAGGTTGGAATTCACCCCTCCACTTT.

The chain joins TRBV5-1 to TRBJ2-5; tentative D call: TRBD1 (5 bases). From germline, CDR1 is SGHRS and CDR2 YFSETQ. There are 13 residues in the CDR3. Trimming left V 0 bases short and J 5 bases short, with 8 bases between. The CDR3 reads CASSLGQGETQYF. The DNA for the CDR3 is TGCGCCAGCAGCTTGGGGCAGGGTGAGACCCAGTACTTC. The whole variable domain, filled in from reference TRBV5-1 and TRBJ2-5, reads KAGVTQTPRYLIKTRGQQVTLSCSPISGHRSVSWYQQTPGQGLQFLFEYFSETQRNKGNFPGRFSGRQFSNSRSEMNVSTLELGDSALYLCASSLGQGETQYFGPGTRLLVL.

This chain joins TRBV24-1 and TRBJ2-1; possible D gene TRBD1, 5 bases. Germline CDR1 is KGHDR and CDR2 is SFDVKD. This CDR3 is 17 amino acids long. V was trimmed by 1 base and J by 1 base, leaving 13 bases between them. This chain's CDR3 is CATSDLGRGASYNEQFF. In nucleotides, the CDR3 is TGTGCCACCAGTGATTTAGGAAGGGGCGCTTCCTACAATGAGCAGTTCTTC.

The V gene is TRBV3-1 (or the pseudogene TRBV3-2), the J gene TRBJ2-7; D is ambiguous. CDR1 is LGHDT, CDR2 YNNKEL, per germline (reference sequence). V was pared by 5 bases and J by 2 bases, with 4 bases between. CDR3 size: 11 residues. For the CDR3, the DNA is TGTGCCAGCAGCACTGCCTACGAGCAGTACTTC. Its translation is CASSTAYEQYF.

The gene calls are TRBV12-3 or TRBV12-4 and TRBJ1-2; D might be TRBD1 (5 bases). The germline V and J ends were trimmed by 0 bases and 14 bases, with 13 bases remaining between them. The CDR3 consists of 12 residues. The CDR3 spells CASSLAPQGLTF. The CDR3, as DNA: TGTGCCAGCAGTTTAGCGCCGCAGGGTCTGACCTTC.

This rearrangement joins TRBV1 to TRBJ2-7; the table gives TRBD2 as D, unverified against the DNA. TRBV1 is deemed a pseudogene. This CDR3 comprises 15 residues. The chain's CDR3 is CTSSPPVREGYEQYF. The CDR3 coding sequence is TGCACCAGCAGCCCACCCGTGCGGGAGGGGTACGAGCAGTACTTC.

J is TRBJ1-5 and V is TRBV11-2; 8 bases are shared with TRBD1. The CDR3 runs to 14 residues. Trimming cost V 4 bases and J 4 bases; bases outside gene matches: 3. Germline assignment: CDR1 SGHAT and CDR2 FQNNGV. The DNA of the CDR3 is TGTGCCAGCAGCTCACAGGGGGGAAATCAGCCCCAGCATTTT. Its protein is CASSSQGGNQPQHF.

The chain recombines TRBV3-1 (or the pseudogene TRBV3-2) with TRBJ2-3; D call uncertain. The CDR3 loop spans 14 amino acids. Germline values: CDR1 LGHDT, CDR2 YNNKEL (reference sequence). V lost 4 bases and J lost 3, with 11 bases in between. The CDR3: CASSPVPRTDTQYF. Here the CDR3 DNA reads TGTGCCAGCAGCCCTGTCCCGAGGACAGATACGCAGTATTTT.

Only a few counts were recorded for this clone. This sequence joins TRBV19 and TRBJ2-4; 13 nucleotides agree with TRBD2. The trim removed 0 bases at V and 6 bases at J, leaving 11 bases unmatched. The CDR3 has 19 residues. Germline V gene data show CDR1 as LNHDA and CDR2 as SQIVND (reference sequence). The CDR3, as DNA: TGTGCCAGTAGTATAGAAGGAAGGGGACTAGCGGGATTTCGAAACATTCAGTACTTC. Protein product: CASSIEGRGLAGFRNIQYF.

The chain has TRBV11-2 and TRBJ2-7; TRBD1 matches 9 bases. Germline V gives CDR1 SGHAT, CDR2 FQNNGV. The CDR3 covers 15 residues. V shed 5 bases, J shed 7 bases, and the junction held 12 bases outside the gene matches. DNA for the CDR3: TGTGCCAGCAGCACCATGACAGGGGGGCAAAGAGAGCAGTACTTC. Its translation is CASSTMTGGQREQYF. The full variable domain, its missing parts supplied by reference TRBV11-2 and TRBJ2-7, is EAGVAQSPRYKIIEKRQSVAFWCNPISGHATLYWYQQILGQGPKLLIQFQNNGVVDDSQLPKDRFSAERLKGVDSTLKIQPAKLEDSAVYLCASSTMTGGQREQYFGPGTRLTVT.

This sequence joins TRBV6-6 and TRBJ2-1; 9 bases agree with TRBD1. The CDR3 contains 14 residues. Germline CDR1 reads MNHNY; CDR2 reads SVGAGI (reference sequence). The junction had 5 bases not matched to a gene; V was cut back by 4 bases and J by 7 bases. The CDR3 spells CASSFRDRENEQFF. Here the CDR3 DNA reads TGTGCCAGCAGTTTCCGGGACAGGGAAAATGAGCAGTTCTTC.

This clone was recorded a few times. V gene TRBV7-2 combines with J gene TRBJ2-7, with 8 bases fitting TRBD2. The CDR3 has 15 amino acids. V trimming: 5 bases; J trimming: 2 bases; junction bases outside the gene matches: 8. Germline loops: CDR1 SGHTA, CDR2 FQGNSA. As DNA, the CDR3 is TGTGCCAGCAGCCTCGGACTAGCCGTTCCCTACGAGCAGTACTTC. Protein: CASSLGLAVPYEQYF.

The V call is TRBV10-1, the J call TRBJ2-7; D is unresolved. The germline V gene has CDR1 WNHNN and CDR2 SYGVQD (reference sequence). Trimming cost V 8 bases and J 5 bases, with 16 bases left between them. This CDR3 is built from 13 residues. Here the CDR3 reads CASGLHVKHEQYF. CDR3 DNA sequence: TGCGCCAGCGGCCTCCACGTGAAACACGAGCAGTACTTC.

V gene TRBV12-3 or TRBV12-4 combines with J gene TRBJ1-3, with a possible D match to TRBD1 (5 bases). The CDR3 is 13 amino acids. V shed 3 bases and J shed 4 bases, with 7 bases lying between them. In nucleotides, the CDR3 is TGTGCCAGCAGTTTGACAGCCGGAAACACCATATATTTT. Translating it yields CASSLTAGNTIYF.

The genes are TRBV19 and TRBJ2-1, with 8 bases lining up with TRBD1. Per germline, CDR1 LNHDA and CDR2 SQIVND (reference sequence). The length of the CDR3 is 18 residues. J lost 4 bases, V lost 0 bases, and 11 bases had no gene match. The chain's CDR3 is CASSIDGQGAGGYNEQFF. CDR3 sequence (DNA): TGTGCCAGTAGTATAGATGGGCAGGGGGCAGGGGGTTACAATGAGCAGTTCTTC.

This chain links TRBV6-6 with TRBJ2-3; D remains ambiguous. CDR3 length: 12 residues. In germline, CDR1 is MNHNY, CDR2 SVGAGI (reference sequence). V was pared by 6 bases and J by 6 bases, with 10 bases between. CDR3 sequence: CASSPFRDTQYF. The DNA for the CDR3 is TGTGCCAGCAGCCCGTTCCGTGATACGCAGTATTTT.

The chain couples TRBV10-3 to TRBJ2-3; 8 nucleotides line up with TRBD2. The CDR3 contains 15 residues. The V gene's germline CDR1 is ENHRY and CDR2 SYGVKD. V shed 4 bases and J 1 base; nucleotides not matched to a gene: 4. DNA for the CDR3: TGTGCCATCAGTGCAGGAGCGGGGGGCACAGATACGCAGTATTTT. It yields the protein CAISAGAGGTDTQYF.

This chain links TRBV2 with TRBJ2-1; D may be TRBD2 (5 bases). Germline CDR1 reads SNHLY; CDR2 reads FYNNEI. V was shortened by 7 bases and J by 4 bases, with 11 bases between the two germline ends. The CDR3 has 13 residues. In nucleotides, the CDR3 is TGTGCCAGCACCGGAGGACCTTACAATGAGCAGTTCTTC. Encoded protein: CASTGGPYNEQFF.